This entry features one T cell receptor beta chain sequence. The sample belongs to a study of T-cell memory formation after mild COVID-19. CDR1 and CDR2 (germline): SGHTA, FQGNSA. The CDR3 spans 16 residues. V was clipped by 1 base and J by 5 bases, with 17 bases between them. TCRdb called the 5' RACE reads again in MiXCR, with one record for every CDR3 protein. The sample includes 70,000 to 100,000 distinct CDR3 sequences, about 14% of them seen just once. The sequencing input was PBMCs or a T cell subset sorted from them (not recorded which). The chain couples TRBV7-2 to TRBJ2-5; either TRBD1 or TRBD2 may fit D (5 bases each). This TCR was recovered from a man aged 18 to 29 who had mild COVID-19 (a few samples of this study predate the infection). Cell type and time point are not known. In nucleotides, the CDR3 is TGTGCCAGCAGCTTAGTACGAGGACGGGGCCGGGAGACCCAGTACTTC. This translates into CASSLVRGRGRETQYF.